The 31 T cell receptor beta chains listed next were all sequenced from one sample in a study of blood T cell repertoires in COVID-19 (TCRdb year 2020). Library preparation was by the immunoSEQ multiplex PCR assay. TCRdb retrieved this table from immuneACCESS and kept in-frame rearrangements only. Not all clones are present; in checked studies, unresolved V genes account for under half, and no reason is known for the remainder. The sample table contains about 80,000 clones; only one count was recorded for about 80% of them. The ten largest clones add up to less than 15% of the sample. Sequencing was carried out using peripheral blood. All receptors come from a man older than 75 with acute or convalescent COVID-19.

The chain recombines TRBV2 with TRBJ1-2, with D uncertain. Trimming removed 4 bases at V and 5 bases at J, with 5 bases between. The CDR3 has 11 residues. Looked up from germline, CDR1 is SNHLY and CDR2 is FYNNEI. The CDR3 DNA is TGTGCCAGCAGTGGAACATATGGCTACACCTTC. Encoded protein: CASSGTYGYTF.

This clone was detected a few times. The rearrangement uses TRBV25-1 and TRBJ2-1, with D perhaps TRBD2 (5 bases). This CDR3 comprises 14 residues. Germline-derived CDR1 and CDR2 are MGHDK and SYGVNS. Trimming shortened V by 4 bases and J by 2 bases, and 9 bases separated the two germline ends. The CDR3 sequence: CASSATEAYNEQFF. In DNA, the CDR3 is TGTGCCAGCAGTGCAACGGAGGCCTACAATGAGCAGTTCTTC.

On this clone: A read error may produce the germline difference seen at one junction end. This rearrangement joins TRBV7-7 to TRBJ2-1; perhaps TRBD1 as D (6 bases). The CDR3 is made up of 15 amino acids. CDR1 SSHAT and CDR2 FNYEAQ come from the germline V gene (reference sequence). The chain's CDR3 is CASSLDRSRGNEQFF. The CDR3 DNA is TGTGCTAGCAGCTTAGACAGGAGCAGGGGCAATGAGCAGTTCTTC.

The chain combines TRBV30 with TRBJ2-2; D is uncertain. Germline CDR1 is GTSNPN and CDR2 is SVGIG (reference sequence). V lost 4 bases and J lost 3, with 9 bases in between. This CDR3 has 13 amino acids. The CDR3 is CAWKRSYTGELFF. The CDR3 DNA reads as TGTGCCTGGAAACGGAGCTACACCGGGGAGCTGTTTTTT.

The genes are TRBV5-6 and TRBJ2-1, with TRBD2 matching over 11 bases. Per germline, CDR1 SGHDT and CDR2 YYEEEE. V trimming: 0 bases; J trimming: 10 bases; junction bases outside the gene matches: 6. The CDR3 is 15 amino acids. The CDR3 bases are TGTGCCAGCAGCTTGGTTAGCGGGGGGGCCTGGGAGCAGTTCTTC. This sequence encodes CASSLVSGGAWEQFF.

The CDR3 is CASSQNRPDYGYTF. As DNA, the CDR3 is TGTGCCAGCAGCCAAAACAGGCCTGACTATGGCTACACCTTC. The chain joins TRBV14 to TRBJ1-2, with D maybe TRBD1 (5 bases). CDR1 is SGHDN, CDR2 FVKESK, per germline. The CDR3 is 14 residues long. Trimming left V 2 bases short and J 3 bases short, with 10 bases between.

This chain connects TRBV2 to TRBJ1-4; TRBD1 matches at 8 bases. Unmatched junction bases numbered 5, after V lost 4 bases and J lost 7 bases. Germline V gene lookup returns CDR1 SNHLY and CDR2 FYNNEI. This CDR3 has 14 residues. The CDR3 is CASSAGGAVEKLFF. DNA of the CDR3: TGTGCCAGCAGTGCAGGGGGCGCGGTTGAAAAACTGTTTTTT. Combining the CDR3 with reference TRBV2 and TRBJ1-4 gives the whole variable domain EPEVTQTPSHQVTQMGQEVILRCVPISNHLYFYWYRQILGQKVEFLVSFYNNEISEKSEIFDDQFSVERPDGSNFTLKIRSTKLEDSAMYFCASSAGGAVEKLFFGSGTQLSVL.

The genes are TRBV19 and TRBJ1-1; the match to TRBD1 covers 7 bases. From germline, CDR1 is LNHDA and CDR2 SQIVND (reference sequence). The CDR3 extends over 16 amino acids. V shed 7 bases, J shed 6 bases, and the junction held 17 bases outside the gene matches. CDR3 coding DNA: TGTGCCAGTAACGAACCAGGGGGACGCAGAGGACCTGAAGCTTTCTTT. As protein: CASNEPGGRRGPEAFF.

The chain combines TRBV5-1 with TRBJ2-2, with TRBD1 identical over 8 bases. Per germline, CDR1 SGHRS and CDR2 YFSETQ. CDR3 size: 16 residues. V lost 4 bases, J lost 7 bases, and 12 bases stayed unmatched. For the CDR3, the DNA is TGCGCCAGCAGCCGCGCAGGACAGGGAAAAGGCGGGGAGCTGTTTTTT. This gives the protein CASSRAGQGKGGELFF.

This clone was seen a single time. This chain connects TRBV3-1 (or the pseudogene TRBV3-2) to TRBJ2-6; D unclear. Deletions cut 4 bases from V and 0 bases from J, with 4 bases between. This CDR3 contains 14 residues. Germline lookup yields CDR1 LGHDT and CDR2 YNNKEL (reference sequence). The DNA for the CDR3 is TGTGCCAGCAGCCCTTACTCTGGGGCCAACGTCCTGACTTTC. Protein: CASSPYSGANVLTF.

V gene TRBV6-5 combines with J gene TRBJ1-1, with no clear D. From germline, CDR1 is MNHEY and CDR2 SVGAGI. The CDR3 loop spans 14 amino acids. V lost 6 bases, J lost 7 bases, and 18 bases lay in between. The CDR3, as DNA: TGTGCCAGCAGACCGGTACAGATAACGAGTGAAGCTTTCTTT. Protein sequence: CASRPVQITSEAFF.

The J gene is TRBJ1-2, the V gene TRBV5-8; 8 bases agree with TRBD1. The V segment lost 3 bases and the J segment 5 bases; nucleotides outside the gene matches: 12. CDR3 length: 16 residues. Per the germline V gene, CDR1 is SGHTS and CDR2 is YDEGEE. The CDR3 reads CASSSYPQGAGYGYTF. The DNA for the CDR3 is TGTGCCAGCAGCTCGTACCCTCAGGGGGCAGGGTATGGCTACACCTTC.

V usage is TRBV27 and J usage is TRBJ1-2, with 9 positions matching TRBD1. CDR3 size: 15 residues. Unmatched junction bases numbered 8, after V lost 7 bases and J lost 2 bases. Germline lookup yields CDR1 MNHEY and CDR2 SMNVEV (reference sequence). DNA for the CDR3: TGTGCCAGCAACCCGTACAGGGGGCTGAACTATGGCTACACCTTC. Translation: CASNPYRGLNYGYTF.

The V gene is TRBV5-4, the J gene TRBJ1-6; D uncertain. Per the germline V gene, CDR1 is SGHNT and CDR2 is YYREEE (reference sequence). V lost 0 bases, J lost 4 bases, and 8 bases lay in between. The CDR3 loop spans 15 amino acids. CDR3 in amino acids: CASSLGGRYNSPLHF. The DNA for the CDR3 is TGTGCCAGCAGCTTGGGAGGGCGGTATAATTCACCCCTCCACTTT.

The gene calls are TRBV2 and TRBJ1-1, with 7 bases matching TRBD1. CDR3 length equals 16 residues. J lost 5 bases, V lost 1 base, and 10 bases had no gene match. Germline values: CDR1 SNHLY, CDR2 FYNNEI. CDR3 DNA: TGTGCCAGCAGTGAAGTCACGACAGGGAGAGGAACTGAAGCTTTCTTT. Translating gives CASSEVTTGRGTEAFF. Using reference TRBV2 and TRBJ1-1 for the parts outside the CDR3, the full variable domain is EPEVTQTPSHQVTQMGQEVILRCVPISNHLYFYWYRQILGQKVEFLVSFYNNEISEKSEIFDDQFSVERPDGSNFTLKIRSTKLEDSAMYFCASSEVTTGRGTEAFFGQGTRLTVV.

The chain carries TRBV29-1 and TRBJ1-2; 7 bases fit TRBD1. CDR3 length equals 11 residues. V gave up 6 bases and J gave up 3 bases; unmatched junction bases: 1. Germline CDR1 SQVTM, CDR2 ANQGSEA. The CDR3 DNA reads TGCAGCGTAGGGACAGACTATGGCTACACCTTC. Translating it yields CSVGTDYGYTF.

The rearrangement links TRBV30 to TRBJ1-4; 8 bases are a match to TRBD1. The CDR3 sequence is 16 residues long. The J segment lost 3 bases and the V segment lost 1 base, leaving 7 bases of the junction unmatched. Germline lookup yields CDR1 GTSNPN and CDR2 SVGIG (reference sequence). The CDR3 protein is CAWSGTGYRPNEKLFF. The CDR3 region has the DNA TGTGCCTGGAGTGGGACAGGGTATCGCCCTAATGAAAAACTGTTTTTT. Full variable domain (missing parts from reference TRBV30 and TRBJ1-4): SQTIHQWPATLVQPVGSPLSLECTVEGTSNPNLYWYRQAAGRGLQLLFYSVGIGQISSEVPQNLSASRPQDRQFILSSKKLLLSDSGFYLCAWSGTGYRPNEKLFFGSGTQLSVL.

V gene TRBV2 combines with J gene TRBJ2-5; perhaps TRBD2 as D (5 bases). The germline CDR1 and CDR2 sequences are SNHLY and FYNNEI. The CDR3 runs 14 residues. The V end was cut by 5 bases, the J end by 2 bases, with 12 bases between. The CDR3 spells CASSYGAEQETQYF. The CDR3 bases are TGTGCCAGCAGTTATGGAGCGGAGCAAGAGACCCAGTACTTC.

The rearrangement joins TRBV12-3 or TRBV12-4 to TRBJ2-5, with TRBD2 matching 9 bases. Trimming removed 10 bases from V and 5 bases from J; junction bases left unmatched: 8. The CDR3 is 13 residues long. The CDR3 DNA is TGTGCCACCCGCGGGGGGGCAGGGGAGACCCAGTACTTC. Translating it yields CATRGGAGETQYF.

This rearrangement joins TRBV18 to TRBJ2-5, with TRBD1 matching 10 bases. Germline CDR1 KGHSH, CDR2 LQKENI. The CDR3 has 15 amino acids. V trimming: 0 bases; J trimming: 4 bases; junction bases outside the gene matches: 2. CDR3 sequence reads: CASSPPRTGGETQYF. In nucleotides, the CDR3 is TGTGCCAGCTCACCACCGCGGACAGGGGGAGAGACCCAGTACTTC.

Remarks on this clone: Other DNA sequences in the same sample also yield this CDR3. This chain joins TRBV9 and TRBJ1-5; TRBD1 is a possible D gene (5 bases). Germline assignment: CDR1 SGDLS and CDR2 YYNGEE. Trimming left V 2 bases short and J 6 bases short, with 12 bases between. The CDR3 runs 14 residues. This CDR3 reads CASSVGQGGQPQHF. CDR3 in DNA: TGTGCCAGCAGCGTTGGGCAGGGAGGTCAGCCCCAGCATTTT.

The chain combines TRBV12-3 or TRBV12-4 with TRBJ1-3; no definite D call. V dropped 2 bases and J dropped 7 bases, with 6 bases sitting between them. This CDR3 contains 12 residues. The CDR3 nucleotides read TGTGCCAGCAGTTTAATCCCGAACACCATATATTTT. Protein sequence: CASSLIPNTIYF.

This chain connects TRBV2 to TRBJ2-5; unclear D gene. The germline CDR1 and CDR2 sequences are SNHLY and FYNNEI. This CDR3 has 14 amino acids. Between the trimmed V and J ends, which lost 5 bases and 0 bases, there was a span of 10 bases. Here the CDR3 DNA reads TGTGCCAGCAGTAGTGCGGCGTACCAAGAGACCCAGTACTTC. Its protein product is CASSSAAYQETQYF.

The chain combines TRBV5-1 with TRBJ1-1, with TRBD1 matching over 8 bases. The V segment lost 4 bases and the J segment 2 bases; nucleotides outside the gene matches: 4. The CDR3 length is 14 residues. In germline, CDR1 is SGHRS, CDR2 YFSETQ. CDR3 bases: TGCGCCAGCAGCACGGACAGGGTTAACACTGAAGCTTTCTTT. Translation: CASSTDRVNTEAFF.

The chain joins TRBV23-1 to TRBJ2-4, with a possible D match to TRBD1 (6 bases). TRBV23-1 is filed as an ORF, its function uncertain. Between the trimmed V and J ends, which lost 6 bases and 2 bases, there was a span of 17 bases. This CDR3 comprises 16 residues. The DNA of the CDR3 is TGCGCCAGCAGACAGGGAGAGGGGTTAACCAAAAACATTCAGTACTTC. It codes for CASRQGEGLTKNIQYF.

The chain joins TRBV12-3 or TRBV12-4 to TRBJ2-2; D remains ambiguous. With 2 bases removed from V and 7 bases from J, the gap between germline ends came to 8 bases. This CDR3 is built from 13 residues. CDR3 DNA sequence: TGTGCCAGCAGTTTAACTTCTGGCGGGGAGCTGTTTTTT. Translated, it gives CASSLTSGGELFF.

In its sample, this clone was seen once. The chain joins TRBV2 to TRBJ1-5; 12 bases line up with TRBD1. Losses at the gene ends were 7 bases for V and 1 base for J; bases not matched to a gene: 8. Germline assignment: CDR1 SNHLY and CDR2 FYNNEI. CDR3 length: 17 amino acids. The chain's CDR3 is CASTMGTGGRSNQPQHF. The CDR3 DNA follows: TGTGCCAGCACCATGGGGACAGGGGGCAGGAGCAATCAGCCCCAGCATTTT.

CDR3 nucleotide sequence: TGTGCCAGCAGGGAAGAGGTCAGCTATTCGAACACCGGGGAGCTGTTTTTT. Its protein product is CASREEVSYSNTGELFF. The chain uses TRBV4-2 and TRBJ2-2, with D hard to call. CDR1 LGHNA and CDR2 YNFKEQ come from the germline V gene. This CDR3 region has 17 residues. Trimming shortened V by 6 bases and J by 0 bases, and 17 bases separated the two germline ends.

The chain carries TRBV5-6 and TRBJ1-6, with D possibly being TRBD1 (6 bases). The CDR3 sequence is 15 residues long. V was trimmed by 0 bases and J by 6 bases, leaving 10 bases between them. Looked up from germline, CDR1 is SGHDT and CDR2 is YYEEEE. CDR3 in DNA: TGTGCCAGCAGCTTGGGTGGGGGCATTAATTCACCCCTCCACTTT. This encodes CASSLGGGINSPLHF.

The CDR3 is CASKSGEGDNQPQHF. Written as DNA, the CDR3 is TGTGCCAGCAAATCAGGGGAAGGGGACAATCAGCCCCAGCATTTT. The rearrangement uses TRBV6-5 and TRBJ1-5; TRBD1 is a possible D gene (6 bases). This CDR3 has 15 amino acids. The ends were cut back, 7 bases at V and 3 bases at J, with 16 bases in the middle. From germline, CDR1 is MNHEY and CDR2 SVGAGI.

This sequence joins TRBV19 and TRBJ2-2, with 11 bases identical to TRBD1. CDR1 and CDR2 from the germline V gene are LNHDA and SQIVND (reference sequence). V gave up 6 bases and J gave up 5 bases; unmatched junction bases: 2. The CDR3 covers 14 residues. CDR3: CASSGTGGTGELFF. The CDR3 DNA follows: TGTGCCAGTAGCGGGACAGGGGGAACCGGGGAGCTGTTTTTT.